A single sample is the source of the 8 T cell receptor beta chains below, sequenced in a study of T cell responses to AZD1222 COVID-19 vaccine. Assay: immunoSEQ multiplex PCR; the TCRdb copy retains only in-frame clones and omits some. The table records about 120,000 clones, approximately 85% of them present only once. The sample was peripheral blood, taken on day 0 of MenACWY control vaccination. These receptors all stem from an adult in good health.

The chain has TRBV28 and TRBJ2-2; tentative D call: TRBD1 (6 bases). This CDR3 has 14 residues. Trimming took 9 bases from V and 6 from J, leaving 17 bases between them. From germline, CDR1 is MDHEN and CDR2 SYDVKM. The CDR3 reads CASRKQGSPGELFF. CDR3 DNA: TGTGCCAGTAGGAAACAGGGTAGTCCCGGGGAGCTGTTTTTT.

This clone was detected once. The chain is built from TRBV18 and TRBJ2-7; no definite D call. Germline CDR1 KGHSH, CDR2 LQKENI. V lost 2 bases and J lost 3, with 5 bases in between. The CDR3 extends over 12 amino acids. For the CDR3, the DNA is TGTGCCAGCTCACCAGGGATCTACGAGCAGTACTTC. Translating gives CASSPGIYEQYF. The complete variable domain, with remaining parts taken from reference TRBV18 and TRBJ2-7, reads NAGVMQNPRHLVRRRGQEARLRCSPMKGHSHVYWYRQLPEEGLKFMVYLQKENIIDESGMPKERFSAEFPKEGPSILRIQQVVRGDSAAYFCASSPGIYEQYFGPGTRLTVT.

The chain combines TRBV18 with TRBJ1-6; weak D call: TRBD1 (6 bases). Germline V gene sequence: CDR1 KGHSH, CDR2 LQKENI. V lost 3 bases, J lost 7 bases, and 13 bases lay in between. This CDR3 comprises 15 residues. The CDR3 region has the DNA TGTGCCAGCTCACCCCAGGGGTTCCGCAATTCACCCCTCCACTTT. The encoded protein is CASSPQGFRNSPLHF.

The chain joins TRBV5-1 to TRBJ1-1; D not certain. The germline CDR1 and CDR2 sequences are SGHRS and YFSETQ. The CDR3 runs to 15 residues. Trimming left V 0 bases short and J 2 bases short, with 11 bases between. CDR3 bases: TGCGCCAGCAGCTTGGCCGGCAGATCCAACACTGAAGCTTTCTTT. Protein: CASSLAGRSNTEAFF.

The V gene is TRBV19, the J gene TRBJ1-2, with 7 bases matching TRBD1. The V gene end was trimmed by 5 bases and the J gene end by 6 bases; junction bases not matched to a gene: 3. CDR3 length: 12 amino acids. Germline loops: CDR1 LNHDA, CDR2 SQIVND (reference sequence). The chain's CDR3 is CASSAQGNGYTF. The CDR3 coding sequence is TGTGCCAGTAGTGCACAGGGGAATGGCTACACCTTC. Using reference TRBV19 and TRBJ1-2 for the parts outside the CDR3, the full variable domain is DGGITQSPKYLFRKEGQNVTLSCEQNLNHDAMYWYRQDPGQGLRLIYYSQIVNDFQKGDIAEGYSVSREKKESFPLTVTSAQKNPTAFYLCASSAQGNGYTFGSGTRLTVV.

The genes are TRBV11-1 and TRBJ2-3, with 13 bases that match TRBD2. The CDR3 spans 16 residues. CDR1 is SGHAT and CDR2 is FQDESV in the germline V gene (reference sequence). V lost 0 bases and J lost 3; bases outside the gene matches: 0. CDR3 sequence: CASSLATSGGTDTQYF. The CDR3 DNA reads as TGTGCCAGCAGCTTAGCGACTAGCGGGGGGACAGATACGCAGTATTTT.

V usage is TRBV11-1 and J usage is TRBJ1-1; D uncertain. Germline V gene data show CDR1 as SGHAT and CDR2 as FQDESV (reference sequence). CDR3 length: 13 amino acids. V was trimmed by 6 bases and J by 0 bases, leaving 8 bases between them. The CDR3 reads CASSYELNTEAFF. CDR3 bases: TGTGCCAGCAGTTACGAGTTGAACACTGAAGCTTTCTTT.

This clone was detected a few times. The chain links TRBV5-5 to TRBJ1-6; D unclear. In germline, CDR1 is SGHKS, CDR2 YYEKEE (reference sequence). V was pared by 4 bases and J by 13 bases, with 18 bases between. The CDR3 is made up of 14 amino acids. The CDR3 sequence is CASSPGRREGPLHF. As DNA, the CDR3 is TGTGCCAGCAGCCCAGGACGGCGAGAAGGGCCCCTCCACTTT.